This T cell receptor (delta chain) was profiled in a study of gamma-delta T cells after stem cell transplantation. V shed 4 bases and J 0 bases; nucleotides not matched to a gene: 24. CDR1 is TSWWSYY and CDR2 is QGS in the germline V gene. The CDR3 covers 22 residues. This clone was counted a few times. TCRdb re-called the RT-PCR reads through CATT. The sample lists 1,300 or so delta-chain clones, 3% to 4% occurring once. The sequence came from a human donor. It is not recorded whose cells these are; they may come from a transplant donor. Material: gamma-delta T cells. The chain links TRDV1 to TRDJ1; TRDD2 aligns across 9 bases. CDR3 in amino acids: CALGGPPSFLLVKGVYTDKLIF. In DNA form, the CDR3 reads TGTGCTCTTGGGGGCCCACCTTCCTTCCTACTGGTTAAGGGGGTTTACACCGATAAACTCATCTTT.